This is a list of T cell receptor beta chains from one sample in a study of T-cell memory formation after mild COVID-19. TCRdb re-called the 5' RACE reads with MiXCR, one entry per CDR3 protein. The sample consists of around 250,000 distinct CDR3 sequences, around 15% of them appearing once. Sequencing was carried out using PBMCs or a T cell subset sorted from them (not recorded which). The source is a man younger than 35 who had mild COVID-19 (a few samples of this study predate the infection). Cell type and time point are not known. Each CDR3 is given without its conserved first and last residue.

V	J	CDR3
TRBV5-4	TRBJ2-1	ASSRTSGEHNEQF
TRBV5-1	TRBJ1-6	ASSLEGDSPLH
TRBV5-1	TRBJ2-3	ASSGLAGGSTQY
TRBV12-3/TRBV12-4	TRBJ2-1	ASRSGTYNEQF
TRBV7-3	TRBJ1-2	ASSPLGGTPSGYT
TRBV18	TRBJ2-3	ASSPNARTSTDTQY
TRBV5-1	TRBJ2-5	ASGTSGGAFEETQY
TRBV29-1	TRBJ1-2	SVPTRGANYGYT
TRBV6-2/TRBV6-3	TRBJ2-5	ASSFGLAAYMETQY
TRBV5-1	TRBJ1-5	ASSPDGEGHQPQH
TRBV13	TRBJ2-5	ASTERAAGGYEETQY
TRBV30	TRBJ2-1	AWSVTGESYNEQF
TRBV4-2	TRBJ1-4	ASSPGDRGGEKLF
TRBV7-8	TRBJ1-2	ASSLVGGLYGYT
TRBV4-3	TRBJ1-2	ASSQVGGFYGYT
TRBV4-1	TRBJ1-6	ASSQDPYVSSAASPLH
TRBV12-3/TRBV12-4	TRBJ2-3	ASRSAGGTDTQY
TRBV20-1	TRBJ2-2	SARTSDHEQNTGELF
TRBV20-1	TRBJ2-1	SGSYNEQF
TRBV9	TRBJ2-3	ASSGVTDTQY
TRBV12-3/TRBV12-4	TRBJ2-3	ASSLSAPGSPRVTQY
TRBV7-7	TRBJ2-5	ASSSGSGGETQY
TRBV6-8	TRBJ2-2	ASSYSSVWAGPNTGELF
TRBV6-5	TRBJ1-1	ASSLQGGVDTEAF
TRBV6-2/TRBV6-3	TRBJ1-5	ASSYLGRVPQH
TRBV19	TRBJ1-2	ASRESLGGGYT
TRBV24-1	TRBJ2-4	ATASMDIQY
TRBV11-2	TRBJ2-5	ASKLAGGRETQY